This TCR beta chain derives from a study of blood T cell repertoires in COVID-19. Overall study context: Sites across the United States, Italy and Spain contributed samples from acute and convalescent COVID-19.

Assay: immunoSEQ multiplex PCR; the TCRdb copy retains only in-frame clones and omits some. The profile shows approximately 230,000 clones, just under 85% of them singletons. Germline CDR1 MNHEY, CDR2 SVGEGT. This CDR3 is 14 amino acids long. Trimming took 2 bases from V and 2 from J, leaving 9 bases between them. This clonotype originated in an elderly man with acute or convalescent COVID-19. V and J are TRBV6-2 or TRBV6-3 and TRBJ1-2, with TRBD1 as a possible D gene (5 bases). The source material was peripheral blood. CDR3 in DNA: TGTGCCAGCAGTTACCTACAGGTGAACTATGGCTACACCTTC. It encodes CASSYLQVNYGYTF.